This TCR beta chain came from a study of blood T cells in healthy people across ages. As for the study in general: Every two T cells gave about one barcoded beta molecule via template switching.

This clonotype was found many times. A second PCR, run for roughly 7 to 11 cycles, used a sample-barcoded 5' primer plus a J-beta primer mix. TCRdb reprocessed the 5' RACE reads via MiXCR and lists one record per CDR3 protein. The table records over 1.5 million distinct CDR3 sequences, around 50% of them present only once. Sequenced: blood. The clonotype originates from a middle-aged woman in good health.

The CDR3 loop is CSARDRSSSYEQYF. CDR3 nucleotides: TGCAGTGCTAGGGACAGGAGTAGCTCCTACGAGCAGTACTTC. This chain joins TRBV20-1 and TRBJ2-7; 7 bases align to TRBD1. Per the germline V gene, CDR1 is DFQATT and CDR2 is SNEGSKA (reference sequence). This CDR3 has 14 residues. V gave up 3 bases and J gave up 0 bases; unmatched junction bases: 5.